This TCR beta chain appears in the sequencing data of a study of T cell responses to AZD1222 COVID-19 vaccine. On the study more broadly: Second-dose intervals of approximately 4 or approximately 12 weeks were pooled.

The table came from immunoSEQ multiplex PCR; TCRdb's copy has only in-frame clones and leaves some out. This repertoire shows 140,000 to 150,000 clones, over 85% found once; its top ten account for about 5.1%. J lost 6 bases, V lost 5 bases, and 12 bases had no gene match. The CDR3 extends over 16 amino acids. Germline CDR1 MNHEY, CDR2 SMNVEV (reference sequence). The chain carries TRBV27 and TRBJ2-1; 8 bases are shared with TRBD1. This receptor was identified in an adult in good health. Sequenced here: peripheral blood, sampled on day 0 of AZD1222 vaccination. DNA of the CDR3: TGTGCCAGCAGTACCCACCGGGACAGGTCCAGCAATGAGCAGTTCTTC. Residues: CASSTHRDRSSNEQFF.